This TCR beta chain stems from a study of control samples from healthy donors and cancer patients. Method: immunoSEQ multiplex PCR; TCRdb's copy keeps in-frame clones and lacks some. The sample has about 96,000 clones, more than 80% seen once. CDR1 is ENHRY and CDR2 is SYGVKD in the germline V gene. This CDR3 has 13 amino acids. V lost 8 bases, J lost 0 bases, and 8 bases lay in between. Sequenced input: blood. The V call is TRBV10-3, the J call TRBJ1-3, with D perhaps TRBD1 (5 bases). The clonotype comes from a man aged 18 to 30 in good health. Here the CDR3 reads CAIGGASGNTIYF. The CDR3 coding sequence is TGTGCCATCGGCGGGGCCTCTGGAAACACCATATATTTT.